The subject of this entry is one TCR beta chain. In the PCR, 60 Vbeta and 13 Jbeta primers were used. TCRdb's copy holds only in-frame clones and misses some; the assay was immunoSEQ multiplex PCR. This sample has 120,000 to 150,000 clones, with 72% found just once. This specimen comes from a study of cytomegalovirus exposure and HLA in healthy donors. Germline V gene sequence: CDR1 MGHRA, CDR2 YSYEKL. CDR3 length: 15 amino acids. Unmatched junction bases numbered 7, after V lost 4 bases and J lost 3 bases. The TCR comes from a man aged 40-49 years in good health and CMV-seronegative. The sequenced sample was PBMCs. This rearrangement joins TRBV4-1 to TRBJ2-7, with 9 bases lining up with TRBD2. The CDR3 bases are TGCGCCAGCAGCCGGACCCTGACTAGCGGCTACGAGCAGTACTTC. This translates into CASSRTLTSGYEQYF.